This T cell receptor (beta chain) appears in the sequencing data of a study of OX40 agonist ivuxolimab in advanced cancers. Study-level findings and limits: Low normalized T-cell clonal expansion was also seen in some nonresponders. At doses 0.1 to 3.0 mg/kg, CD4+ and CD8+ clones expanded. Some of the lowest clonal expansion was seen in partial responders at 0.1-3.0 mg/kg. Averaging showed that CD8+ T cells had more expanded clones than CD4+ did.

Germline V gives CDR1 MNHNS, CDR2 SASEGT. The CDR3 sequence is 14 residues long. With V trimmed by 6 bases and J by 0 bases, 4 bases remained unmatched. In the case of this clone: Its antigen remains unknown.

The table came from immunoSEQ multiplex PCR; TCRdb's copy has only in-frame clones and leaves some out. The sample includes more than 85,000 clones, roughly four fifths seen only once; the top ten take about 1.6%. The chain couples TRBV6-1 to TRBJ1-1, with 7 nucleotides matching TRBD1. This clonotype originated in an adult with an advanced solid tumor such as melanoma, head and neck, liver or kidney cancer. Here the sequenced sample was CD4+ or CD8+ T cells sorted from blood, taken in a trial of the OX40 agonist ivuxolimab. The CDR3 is CASRQGTVNTEAFF. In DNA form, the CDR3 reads TGTGCCAGCAGACAGGGGACGGTGAACACTGAAGCTTTCTTT.